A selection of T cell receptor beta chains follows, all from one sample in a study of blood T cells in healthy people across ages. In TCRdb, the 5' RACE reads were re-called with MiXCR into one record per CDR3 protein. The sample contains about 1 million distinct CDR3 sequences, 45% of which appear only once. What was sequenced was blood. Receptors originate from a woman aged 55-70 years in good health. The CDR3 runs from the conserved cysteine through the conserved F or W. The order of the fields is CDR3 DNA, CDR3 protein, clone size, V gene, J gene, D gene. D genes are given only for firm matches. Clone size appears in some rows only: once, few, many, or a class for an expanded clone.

CDR3nt: TGTGCCAGCAGTGATCCCAGGTGGGGCGACACTGAAGCTTTCTTT; CDR3aa: CASSDPRWGDTEAFF; abundance: once; v_gene: TRBV6-1; j_gene: TRBJ1-1; d_gene: -
CDR3nt: TGTGCCAGCAGCCAAGATTGGGGACTAGCGTACAATGAGCAGTACTTC; CDR3aa: CASSQDWGLAYNEQYF; abundance: -; v_gene: TRBV4-2; j_gene: TRBJ2-7; d_gene: TRBD2
CDR3nt: TGTGCCAGCAGTTACGGACTAGCGGGAGACTCAGATACGCAGTATTTT; CDR3aa: CASSYGLAGDSDTQYF; abundance: -; v_gene: TRBV6-5; j_gene: TRBJ2-3; d_gene: TRBD2
CDR3nt: TGTGCCAGCAGCGCAGGGATGAGCACTGAAGCTTTCTTT; CDR3aa: CASSAGMSTEAFF; abundance: -; v_gene: TRBV7-9; j_gene: TRBJ1-1; d_gene: -
CDR3nt: TGCAGTGCAGTGACAGGGACGAGCACAGATACGCAGTATTTT; CDR3aa: CSAVTGTSTDTQYF; abundance: few; v_gene: TRBV20-1; j_gene: TRBJ2-3; d_gene: TRBD1
CDR3nt: TGTGCCAGCTCAAAGGACCAAACTAGCACAGATACGCAGTATTTT; CDR3aa: CASSKDQTSTDTQYF; abundance: few; v_gene: TRBV18; j_gene: TRBJ2-3; d_gene: -
CDR3nt: TGTGCCAGCAGCCCCGGGACAGGTAGGGCTGGGGCCAACGTCCTGACTTTC; CDR3aa: CASSPGTGRAGANVLTF; abundance: once; v_gene: TRBV6-1; j_gene: TRBJ2-6; d_gene: TRBD1
CDR3nt: TGTGCCAGCAGTTTTGTGGGCAGGGAGACTGAAGCTTTCTTT; CDR3aa: CASSFVGRETEAFF; abundance: few; v_gene: TRBV27; j_gene: TRBJ1-1; d_gene: -
CDR3nt: TGTGCCGCAGCAGTCAGCCAAGAGACCCAGTACTTC; CDR3aa: CAAAVSQETQYF; abundance: few; v_gene: TRBV10-3; j_gene: TRBJ2-5; d_gene: -
CDR3nt: TGCGCCAGCAGCTTGGGGAGCCACGAGCAGTACTTC; CDR3aa: CASSLGSHEQYF; abundance: -; v_gene: TRBV5-1; j_gene: TRBJ2-7; d_gene: -
CDR3nt: TGTGCCAGCAGTGACTCAGGTTGGGGCTACACCTTC; CDR3aa: CASSDSGWGYTF; abundance: -; v_gene: TRBV6-4; j_gene: TRBJ1-2; d_gene: -
CDR3nt: TGTGCCAGCAGCTTAATGGGTGGCTATGGCTACACCTTC; CDR3aa: CASSLMGGYGYTF; abundance: -; v_gene: TRBV7-3; j_gene: TRBJ1-2; d_gene: -
CDR3nt: TGTGCCAGCAGCCCCCACTCAGGAGCCTACGAGCAGTACTTC; CDR3aa: CASSPHSGAYEQYF; abundance: few; v_gene: TRBV6-5; j_gene: TRBJ2-7; d_gene: -
CDR3nt: TGCAGTGCTAGAGGATTGGGGGCGGCGTATAATTCACCCCTCCACTTT; CDR3aa: CSARGLGAAYNSPLHF; abundance: -; v_gene: TRBV20-1; j_gene: TRBJ1-6; d_gene: -
CDR3nt: TGTGCCATCAAAGCTCCCGGGACCCCCCGCGAGCAGTACTTC; CDR3aa: CAIKAPGTPREQYF; abundance: few; v_gene: TRBV10-3; j_gene: TRBJ2-7; d_gene: -
CDR3nt: TGTGCCATCAGTGCGACTAGCGGGACGCTCGAGCAGTACTTC; CDR3aa: CAISATSGTLEQYF; abundance: many; v_gene: TRBV10-3; j_gene: TRBJ2-7; d_gene: TRBD2
CDR3nt: TGTGCCAGCAGCCCGCCTTTAGAGGGAAACGACGAGCAGTACTTC; CDR3aa: CASSPPLEGNDEQYF; abundance: -; v_gene: TRBV13; j_gene: TRBJ2-7; d_gene: -
CDR3nt: TGCGCCAGCAGGGGACAGGGGGCTTCCTCACGGACCCAGTACTTC; CDR3aa: CASRGQGASSRTQYF; abundance: few; v_gene: TRBV5-1; j_gene: TRBJ2-5; d_gene: TRBD1
CDR3nt: TGCAGTGCTAGGGACAGGGCGGGAAGGCAGCCCCAGCATTTT; CDR3aa: CSARDRAGRQPQHF; abundance: once; v_gene: TRBV20-1; j_gene: TRBJ1-5; d_gene: TRBD1
CDR3nt: TGTGCCAGCAGCCACGGGACTAGCGGGAGCGAGCAGTACTTC; CDR3aa: CASSHGTSGSEQYF; abundance: -; v_gene: TRBV3-1; j_gene: TRBJ2-7; d_gene: TRBD2
CDR3nt: TGCAGCGTTGAAGTGGTCAGCTATGGCTACACCTTC; CDR3aa: CSVEVVSYGYTF; abundance: -; v_gene: TRBV29-1; j_gene: TRBJ1-2; d_gene: -
CDR3nt: TGTGCCAGCAGTTCCATAGGTATTGGACTAGCGGATACGCAGTATTTT; CDR3aa: CASSSIGIGLADTQYF; abundance: few; v_gene: TRBV28; j_gene: TRBJ2-3; d_gene: TRBD2
CDR3nt: TGTGCCAGCAGCTTAGTGCATGTAGCGGGGGGCGACGAGCAGTACTTC; CDR3aa: CASSLVHVAGGDEQYF; abundance: once; v_gene: TRBV7-2; j_gene: TRBJ2-7; d_gene: TRBD2
CDR3nt: TGTGCCAGCACCCCGGGGGGCCGTCAGGGCAATCAGCCCCAGCATTTT; CDR3aa: CASTPGGRQGNQPQHF; abundance: few; v_gene: TRBV12-3/TRBV12-4; j_gene: TRBJ1-5; d_gene: -
CDR3nt: TGTGCCAGCAGTTTAAAGGGGGTTACCTACGAGCAGTACTTC; CDR3aa: CASSLKGVTYEQYF; abundance: -; v_gene: TRBV12-3/TRBV12-4; j_gene: TRBJ2-7; d_gene: -
CDR3nt: TGTGCCAGCAGCTTGGCCGGGACTCCCAGTCGGACCCAGTACTTC; CDR3aa: CASSLAGTPSRTQYF; abundance: few; v_gene: TRBV11-2; j_gene: TRBJ2-5; d_gene: -
CDR3nt: TGTGCCAGCAGTCTTGGTAGGGACAGGGTACAAGGGACCCAGTACTTC; CDR3aa: CASSLGRDRVQGTQYF; abundance: -; v_gene: TRBV12-3/TRBV12-4; j_gene: TRBJ2-5; d_gene: TRBD1
CDR3nt: TGTGCCAGCAGCTCCCCGGGACTAAAAGAGACCCAGTACTTC; CDR3aa: CASSSPGLKETQYF; abundance: -; v_gene: TRBV7-9; j_gene: TRBJ2-5; d_gene: TRBD2
CDR3nt: TGTGCCAGCAGCTTGGGGGGACAGGCCCAAGAGGCCCAGTACTTC; CDR3aa: CASSLGGQAQEAQYF; abundance: -; v_gene: TRBV7-2; j_gene: TRBJ2-5; d_gene: TRBD1
CDR3nt: TGTGCCACCAGCAGAGATCACAGTGAGCAGTTCTTC; CDR3aa: CATSRDHSEQFF; abundance: few; v_gene: TRBV15; j_gene: TRBJ2-1; d_gene: -
CDR3nt: TGTGCCAGCAGCTCCCGACAGGGTTACCACGAGCAGTACTTC; CDR3aa: CASSSRQGYHEQYF; abundance: -; v_gene: TRBV7-9; j_gene: TRBJ2-7; d_gene: TRBD1
CDR3nt: TGTGCCAGCAGTCACTCGGGACTAGTTTACAATGAGCAGTTCTTC; CDR3aa: CASSHSGLVYNEQFF; abundance: few; v_gene: TRBV2; j_gene: TRBJ2-1; d_gene: TRBD2
CDR3nt: TGCAGTGCGAAAGGTTGGGCCAAAAACATTCAGTACTTC; CDR3aa: CSAKGWAKNIQYF; abundance: -; v_gene: TRBV20-1; j_gene: TRBJ2-4; d_gene: -
CDR3nt: TGTGCCAGCAGCCAAGGGGTCCGGGGACAAGAGACCCAGTACTTC; CDR3aa: CASSQGVRGQETQYF; abundance: -; v_gene: TRBV3-1; j_gene: TRBJ2-5; d_gene: -
CDR3nt: TGTGCCAGCAGTTTAGCGGTATACACAGATACGCAGTATTTT; CDR3aa: CASSLAVYTDTQYF; abundance: -; v_gene: TRBV12-3/TRBV12-4; j_gene: TRBJ2-3; d_gene: -
CDR3nt: TGTGCCAGCAGCTCAAGGATGGGGGCCAGCTCCTACAATGAGCAGTTCTTC; CDR3aa: CASSSRMGASSYNEQFF; abundance: few; v_gene: TRBV11-2; j_gene: TRBJ2-1; d_gene: -
CDR3nt: TGTGCCATCAGTGAGCCGAGACACACATCTGGAAACACCATATATTTT; CDR3aa: CAISEPRHTSGNTIYF; abundance: -; v_gene: TRBV10-3; j_gene: TRBJ1-3; d_gene: -
CDR3nt: TGTGCCACCAGCAGAGAGGGGCTCGACGAATCACCCCTCCACTTT; CDR3aa: CATSREGLDESPLHF; abundance: -; v_gene: TRBV15; j_gene: TRBJ1-6; d_gene: -
CDR3nt: TGTGCCAGCAGCCAAGAACGTGCGGGAGACTCCTACGAGCAGTACTTC; CDR3aa: CASSQERAGDSYEQYF; abundance: many; v_gene: TRBV4-2; j_gene: TRBJ2-7; d_gene: TRBD2
CDR3nt: TGCAGCGTTGTCGGTCGCAGCGGGAGGGCCCTCGATACGCAGTATTTT; CDR3aa: CSVVGRSGRALDTQYF; abundance: many; v_gene: TRBV29-1; j_gene: TRBJ2-3; d_gene: TRBD2
CDR3nt: TGTGCCAGCTGCCAGACGGGAGGGGATGAAAAACTGTTTTTT; CDR3aa: CASCQTGGDEKLFF; abundance: -; v_gene: TRBV6-5; j_gene: TRBJ1-4; d_gene: -
CDR3nt: TGTGCCAGCGAGGGACTCCAGCCTCGTACAGATACGCAGTATTTT; CDR3aa: CASEGLQPRTDTQYF; abundance: -; v_gene: TRBV2; j_gene: TRBJ2-3; d_gene: -
CDR3nt: TGTGCCAGCATCCGGGACAGCGAAAATTCACCCCTCCACTTT; CDR3aa: CASIRDSENSPLHF; abundance: few; v_gene: TRBV2; j_gene: TRBJ1-6; d_gene: TRBD1
CDR3nt: TGTGCCAGCAGTTTTGGGGCAGGGCCCAGTGAGCAGTTCTTC; CDR3aa: CASSFGAGPSEQFF; abundance: few; v_gene: TRBV27; j_gene: TRBJ2-1; d_gene: -
CDR3nt: TGCAGTGCTAAGAGGTGGGGGACAGGGAAAAACAATGAGCAGTTCTTC; CDR3aa: CSAKRWGTGKNNEQFF; abundance: -; v_gene: TRBV20-1; j_gene: TRBJ2-1; d_gene: TRBD1
CDR3nt: TGTGCCAGCAGTGCCACCTGGAGAAACATTCAGTACTTC; CDR3aa: CASSATWRNIQYF; abundance: -; v_gene: TRBV28; j_gene: TRBJ2-4; d_gene: -
CDR3nt: TGTGCCATCAGGAAGGCGAGTGGCTGGGTAGGCGGGCAGTACTTC; CDR3aa: CAIRKASGWVGGQYF; abundance: -; v_gene: TRBV10-3; j_gene: TRBJ2-5; d_gene: -
CDR3nt: TGCGCCAGCAGCTTGGAGGGAAGACGAGAAAATGAGCAGTTCTTC; CDR3aa: CASSLEGRRENEQFF; abundance: -; v_gene: TRBV5-1; j_gene: TRBJ2-1; d_gene: -
CDR3nt: TGTGCCAGCAGTTACTCAGGACAGTTCTACAATGAGCAGTTCTTC; CDR3aa: CASSYSGQFYNEQFF; abundance: once; v_gene: TRBV6-5; j_gene: TRBJ2-1; d_gene: -
CDR3nt: TGTGCCAGCAGTCTGACAGATTCCTACAATGAGCAGTACTTC; CDR3aa: CASSLTDSYNEQYF; abundance: -; v_gene: TRBV6-2/TRBV6-3; j_gene: TRBJ2-5; d_gene: -
CDR3nt: TGCAGTGCCACACCCATAGCGGGAGGGCACCTCGAGCAGTACTTC; CDR3aa: CSATPIAGGHLEQYF; abundance: few; v_gene: TRBV20-1; j_gene: TRBJ2-7; d_gene: TRBD2
CDR3nt: TGTGCCAGCAGCCTTACAGGGGGATACCCCTCAGGGTACGAGCAGTACTTC; CDR3aa: CASSLTGGYPSGYEQYF; abundance: -; v_gene: TRBV7-9; j_gene: TRBJ2-7; d_gene: TRBD1
CDR3nt: TGCGCCAGCGGTGAGTCTTCTGGGGCCAACGTCCTGACTTTC; CDR3aa: CASGESSGANVLTF; abundance: -; v_gene: TRBV10-1; j_gene: TRBJ2-6; d_gene: -
CDR3nt: TGCAGTGCCCCAGGGTGGAGCTCCTACAATGAGCAGTTCTTC; CDR3aa: CSAPGWSSYNEQFF; abundance: -; v_gene: TRBV20-1; j_gene: TRBJ2-1; d_gene: -
CDR3nt: TGTGCCAGCAGCTTAATCGGGACGGCGAACACCGGGGAGCTGTTTTTT; CDR3aa: CASSLIGTANTGELFF; abundance: few; v_gene: TRBV11-2; j_gene: TRBJ2-2; d_gene: -
CDR3nt: TGTGCCGCCCGGGCCGTCAATGAGCAGTTCTTC; CDR3aa: CAARAVNEQFF; abundance: -; v_gene: TRBV2; j_gene: TRBJ2-1; d_gene: -
CDR3nt: TGTGCCAGCGGACTGTCACAAAGCAATCAGCCCCAGCATTTT; CDR3aa: CASGLSQSNQPQHF; abundance: -; v_gene: TRBV6-5; j_gene: TRBJ1-5; d_gene: -
CDR3nt: TGCAGTGCTAGAGACCGGCTGCGGGATTCCAAGGAGCAGTTCTTC; CDR3aa: CSARDRLRDSKEQFF; abundance: -; v_gene: TRBV20-1; j_gene: TRBJ2-1; d_gene: -
CDR3nt: TGTGCCAGCAGTTTAACAGGGGGTCTAGAGCAGTACTTC; CDR3aa: CASSLTGGLEQYF; abundance: few; v_gene: TRBV27; j_gene: TRBJ2-7; d_gene: TRBD1